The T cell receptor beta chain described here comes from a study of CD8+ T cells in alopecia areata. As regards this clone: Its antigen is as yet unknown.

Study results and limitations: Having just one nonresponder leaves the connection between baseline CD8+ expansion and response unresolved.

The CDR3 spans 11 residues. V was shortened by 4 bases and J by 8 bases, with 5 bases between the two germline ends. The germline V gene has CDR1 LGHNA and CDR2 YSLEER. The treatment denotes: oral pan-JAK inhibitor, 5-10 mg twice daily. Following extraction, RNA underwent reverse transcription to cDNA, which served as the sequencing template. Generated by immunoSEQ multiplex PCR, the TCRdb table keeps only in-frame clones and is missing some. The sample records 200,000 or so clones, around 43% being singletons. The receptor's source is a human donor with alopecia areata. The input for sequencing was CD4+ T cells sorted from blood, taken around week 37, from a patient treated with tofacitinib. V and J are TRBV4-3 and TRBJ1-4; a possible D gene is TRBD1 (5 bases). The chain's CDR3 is CASSPGEKLFF. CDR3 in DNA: TGCGCCAGCAGCCCAGGGGAAAAACTGTTTTTT.